This T cell receptor (beta chain) was recovered during a study of control samples from healthy donors and cancer patients. This clone occurred a few times. With 1 base removed from V and 1 base from J, the gap between germline ends came to 10 bases. The CDR3 runs 15 residues. Germline CDR1 SGHVS, CDR2 FNYEAQ. The method was immunoSEQ multiplex PCR; TCRdb's version includes in-frame clones alone and lacks a portion of them. The sample contains 400,000 to 500,000 clones, 80% to 95% of which appear only once. Sequenced sample: PBMCs. V gene TRBV7-6 combines with J gene TRBJ1-1, with D unclear. The source of this sequence is a man in his forties with head and neck cancer. The CDR3 nucleotides read TGTGCCAGCAGCTTAGTTGGAATCGAGAACACTGAAGCTTTCTTT. Translating it yields CASSLVGIENTEAFF.